A single sample is the source of the 26 T cell receptor beta chains below, sequenced in a study of T-cell reconstitution after alpha-beta-depleted transplantation in children. Researchers prepared the TCRbeta library using unique molecular identifiers, the study reports. Each CDR3 protein gets one entry after TCRdb re-called the PCR reads with MiXCR. There are fewer than 400,000 distinct CDR3 sequences in the sample; 20% to 30% occur only once, and 9.5% to 12% lies in the top ten. Source: PBMCs, mostly from graft donor cells, taken 180 days after TCRalphabeta/CD19-depleted stem cell transplant. Receptors were obtained from a male patient younger than 18 who had a stem cell transplant for acute lymphoblastic leukemia, so the T cells may come from the graft donor.

This clonotype was picked up a small number of times. The J gene is TRBJ2-7, the V gene TRBV18; weak D call: TRBD2 (5 bases). Deletions cut 3 bases from V and 2 bases from J, with 11 bases between. CDR1 KGHSH and CDR2 LQKENI come from the germline V gene. This CDR3 has 14 amino acids. The CDR3 coding sequence is TGTGCCAGCTCACCCGGGAATCCCGCCTACGAGCAGTACTTC. Amino acid sequence: CASSPGNPAYEQYF.

In its sample, this clonotype was seen a few times. The V call is TRBV27, the J call TRBJ2-1, with TRBD2 matching over 7 bases. CDR3 size: 18 residues. V shed 6 bases, J shed 3 bases, and the junction held 17 bases outside the gene matches. Germline CDR1 and CDR2: MNHEY and SMNVEV (reference sequence). The DNA of the CDR3 is TGTGCCAGCAGACCTAGGTTGACTAGCAGCCCCGTCTACAATGAGCAGTTCTTC. Protein sequence: CASRPRLTSSPVYNEQFF.

This rearrangement joins TRBV9 to TRBJ2-7; D is unresolved. Germline CDR1 is SGDLS and CDR2 is YYNGEE. Between the trimmed V and J ends, which lost 0 bases and 2 bases, there was a span of 18 bases. The CDR3 runs to 17 residues. This CDR3 reads CASSVGSTPLLPYEQYF. CDR3 DNA sequence: TGTGCCAGCAGCGTAGGATCAACACCCCTCTTACCCTACGAGCAGTACTTC.

This clonotype was counted between two and nine times. The chain uses TRBV3-1 and TRBJ1-5; D gene uncertain. Germline values: CDR1 LGHDT, CDR2 YNNKEL (reference sequence). This CDR3 has 14 residues. V lost 4 bases, J lost 0 bases, and 7 bases lay in between. For the CDR3, the DNA is TGTGCCAGCAGCCCCGACTATAGCAATCAGCCCCAGCATTTT. Translating it yields CASSPDYSNQPQHF.

This clonotype occurred many times. The chain has TRBV29-1 and TRBJ2-7, with 10 positions matching TRBD1. Germline loops: CDR1 SQVTM, CDR2 ANQGSEA. The trim removed 5 bases at V and 4 bases at J, leaving 8 bases unmatched. The CDR3 contains 14 residues. CDR3: CSVRPGQGTYEQYF. The CDR3 DNA sequence: TGCAGCGTTCGGCCGGGACAGGGGACATACGAGCAGTACTTC.

A few counts support this clonotype. The chain joins TRBV20-1 to TRBJ1-2; D remains ambiguous. The CDR3 loop spans 15 amino acids. Germline V gene data show CDR1 as DFQATT and CDR2 as SNEGSKA (reference sequence). The germline V and J ends were trimmed by 3 bases and 5 bases, with 19 bases remaining between them. The CDR3 loop reads CSARRPPKGPYGYTF. CDR3 in DNA: TGCAGTGCTAGGAGGCCACCTAAAGGGCCATATGGCTACACCTTC.

The chain links TRBV14 to TRBJ2-2; D gene uncertain. Germline lookup yields CDR1 SGHDN and CDR2 FVKESK. V lost 3 bases and J 4 bases, leaving 3 bases between the germline ends. The CDR3 is made up of 12 amino acids. CDR3 region: CASSHITGELFF. DNA for the CDR3: TGTGCCAGCAGCCACATCACCGGGGAGCTGTTTTTT.

There are a few counts of this clonotype. The rearrangement uses TRBV12-5 and TRBJ1-1; weak D call: TRBD1 (5 bases). CDR3 length: 19 amino acids. Germline V gene lookup returns CDR1 LGHNT and CDR2 FRNRAP. V lost 0 bases, J lost 2 bases, and 22 bases lay in between. For the CDR3, the DNA is TGTGCTAGTGGTTTGGTAAGGCTAGTGCTACGAGGGGAAAACACTGAAGCTTTCTTT. It translates to CASGLVRLVLRGENTEAFF.

This clonotype came up a few times. V and J are TRBV7-2 and TRBJ2-5, with 8 nucleotides matching TRBD2. Losses at the gene ends were 4 bases for V and 2 bases for J; bases not matched to a gene: 6. CDR1 is SGHTA and CDR2 is FQGNSA in the germline V gene. The CDR3 has 15 amino acids. The CDR3 DNA reads TGTGCCAGCAGCTCAGTGACTAGCGCTCAAGAGACCCAGTACTTC. Amino acid sequence: CASSSVTSAQETQYF.

V is TRBV25-1 and J is TRBJ2-1, with D maybe TRBD1 (6 bases). Germline V gene sequence: CDR1 MGHDK, CDR2 SYGVNS. Trimming removed 8 bases from V and 8 bases from J, with 10 bases in between. The length of the CDR3 is 11 residues. As DNA, the CDR3 is TGTGCCAGCGCCCCAGGGGATGAGCAGTTCTTC. It is translated as CASAPGDEQFF.

This chain links TRBV5-4 with TRBJ2-7; TRBD2 matches at 7 bases. The germline V gene encodes CDR1 SGHNT and CDR2 YYREEE (reference sequence). V dropped 2 bases and J dropped 4; count of bases not matched to a gene: 9. The CDR3 is 15 residues long. CDR3 nucleotides: TGTGCCAGCAGCTTCTTCGGGACTAACCCTTACGAGCAGTACTTC. Protein: CASSFFGTNPYEQYF.

The chain couples TRBV24-1 to TRBJ2-1; 13 nucleotides agree with TRBD2. V was clipped by 5 bases and J by 8 bases; unmatched bases: 8. The length of the CDR3 is 16 residues. CDR1 and CDR2 (germline): KGHDR, SFDVKD. The CDR3 is CATSGWTSGSRDEQFF. CDR3 in DNA: TGTGCCACCAGTGGGTGGACTAGCGGGAGCAGGGATGAGCAGTTCTTC.

This clonotype was counted a few times. The gene calls are TRBV6-1 and TRBJ1-1; perhaps TRBD1 as D (5 bases). Deletions cut 4 bases from V and 1 base from J, with 19 bases between. This CDR3 has 17 amino acids. CDR1 and CDR2 (germline): MNHNS, SASEGT. CDR3: CASSGGQHRMRNTEAFF. CDR3 nucleotides: TGTGCCAGCAGTGGAGGACAACATCGGATGAGGAACACTGAAGCTTTCTTT.

This chain connects TRBV5-5 to TRBJ2-7; TRBD1 or TRBD2 may be the D gene (5 bases each). V lost 0 bases and J 4 bases, leaving 11 bases between the germline ends. Per the germline V gene, CDR1 is SGHKS and CDR2 is YYEKEE (reference sequence). The CDR3 sequence is 14 residues long. CDR3 region: CASSLGDGGYEQYF. The CDR3 DNA reads TGTGCCAGCAGCTTGGGGGACGGTGGTTACGAGCAGTACTTC.

The rearrangement links TRBV4-2 to TRBJ2-7; 7 nucleotides agree with TRBD2. CDR1 and CDR2 from the germline V gene are LGHNA and YNFKEQ. This CDR3 spans 18 amino acids. With 0 bases clipped from V and 6 bases from J, the junction kept 17 bases outside the gene matches. As DNA, the CDR3 is TGTGCCAGCAGCCAAGAAAATATCGTGCGGGAGAGGCTACGCGAGCAGTACTTC. Protein: CASSQENIVRERLREQYF.

The genes are TRBV15 and TRBJ2-1; D gene ambiguous. V was clipped by 0 bases and J by 0 bases, with 15 bases between them. The CDR3 contains 18 residues. Germline V gene data show CDR1 as LNHNV and CDR2 as YYDKDF (reference sequence). The CDR3 region has the DNA TGTGCCACCAGCAGAGATCGAGGATGGAAGAGCTCCTACAATGAGCAGTTCTTC. Amino acid sequence: CATSRDRGWKSSYNEQFF. Combining the CDR3 with reference TRBV15 and TRBJ2-1 gives the whole variable domain DAMVIQNPRYQVTQFGKPVTLSCSQTLNHNVMYWYQQKSSQAPKLLFHYYDKDFNNEADTPDNFQSRRPNTSFCFLDIRSPGLGDTAMYLCATSRDRGWKSSYNEQFFGPGTRLTVL.

The table lists this clonotype with a few counts. This chain connects TRBV20-1 to TRBJ2-1; D is possibly TRBD1 (6 bases). Germline lookup yields CDR1 DFQATT and CDR2 SNEGSKA (reference sequence). The CDR3 is made up of 17 amino acids. V lost 0 bases and J 3 bases, leaving 18 bases between the germline ends. CDR3 region: CSARDPRTGWGYNEQFF. As DNA, the CDR3 is TGCAGTGCTAGAGATCCCCGTACAGGGTGGGGCTACAATGAGCAGTTCTTC.

This clonotype came up many times. This chain joins TRBV20-1 and TRBJ2-1; 11 nucleotides line up with TRBD1. Looked up from germline, CDR1 is DFQATT and CDR2 is SNEGSKA (reference sequence). Unmatched junction bases numbered 6, after V lost 5 bases and J lost 9 bases. CDR3 length: 13 amino acids. The CDR3 DNA is TGCAGTGCTGTGGACAGGGGGCGGGGTGAGCAGTTCTTC. This translates into CSAVDRGRGEQFF.

The rearrangement links TRBV27 to TRBJ1-5; D is undetermined. CDR3 length equals 14 residues. Germline-derived CDR1 and CDR2 are MNHEY and SMNVEV (reference sequence). The V end lost 0 bases, the J end lost 6 bases, and 9 bases lay between the germline ends. CDR3 sequence: CASSLSWAGQPQHF. CDR3 bases: TGTGCCAGCAGTTTATCGTGGGCCGGTCAGCCCCAGCATTTT.

This clonotype was seen only a few times. The chain has TRBV9 and TRBJ2-5, with D perhaps matching TRBD1 (6 bases). CDR3 length equals 16 residues. Germline values: CDR1 SGDLS, CDR2 YYNGEE. V lost 0 bases and J lost 1, with 13 bases in between. The CDR3 here is CASSVDDRTSQETQYF. CDR3 nucleotides: TGTGCCAGCAGCGTAGATGACAGGACTTCCCAAGAGACCCAGTACTTC.

CDR3 nucleotides: TGTGCCAGCAGCGTAAACTTGAAGGGAGCGGGAGAGCACAATGAGCAGTTCTTC. This codes for CASSVNLKGAGEHNEQFF. V gene TRBV9 combines with J gene TRBJ2-1; 8 bases agree with TRBD2. This CDR3 is 18 amino acids long. Germline loops: CDR1 SGDLS, CDR2 YYNGEE. Losses at the gene ends were 1 base for V and 5 bases for J; bases not matched to a gene: 14. The complete variable domain, with remaining parts taken from reference TRBV9 and TRBJ2-1, reads DSGVTQTPKHLITATGQRVTLRCSPRSGDLSVYWYQQSLDQGLQFLIQYYNGEERAKGNILERFSAQQFPDLHSELNLSSLELGDSALYFCASSVNLKGAGEHNEQFFGPGTRLTVL.

This clonotype turned up a few times. The gene calls are TRBV7-2 and TRBJ2-7; TRBD1 might be the D (5 bases). V was trimmed by 4 bases and J by 6 bases, leaving 10 bases between them. CDR1 and CDR2 (germline): SGHTA, FQGNSA. The CDR3 loop spans 12 amino acids. The CDR3 sequence: CASSYWGIEQYF. Here the CDR3 DNA reads TGTGCCAGCAGCTACTGGGGCATCGAGCAGTACTTC.

This clonotype was seen only a few times. DNA of the CDR3: TGCGCCAGCAGCACCTCCCGGCAGAGCACAGATACGCAGTATTTT. Protein sequence: CASSTSRQSTDTQYF. The chain has TRBV5-1 and TRBJ2-3, with D unresolved. CDR3 length: 15 amino acids. Germline V gene data show CDR1 as SGHRS and CDR2 as YFSETQ. Trimming took off 4 bases at V and 0 bases at J, with 12 bases between the two ends.

The chain carries TRBV5-1 and TRBJ1-6; tentative D call: TRBD1 (5 bases). CDR1 is SGHRS and CDR2 is YFSETQ in the germline V gene. The CDR3 loop spans 14 amino acids. V was pared by 0 bases and J by 8 bases, with 9 bases between. CDR3 bases: TGCGCCAGCAGCTTGGACTCAGGGTATTCACCCCTCCACTTT. It codes for CASSLDSGYSPLHF.

The chain has TRBV24-1 and TRBJ2-1; possible D gene TRBD1, 5 bases. This CDR3 is 16 amino acids long. Germline V gives CDR1 KGHDR, CDR2 SFDVKD. Trimming shortened V by 2 bases and J by 7 bases, and 17 bases separated the two germline ends. DNA of the CDR3: TGTGCCACCAGTGATTCGCCGGGTCCCTACAGGAATGAGCAGTTCTTC. As protein: CATSDSPGPYRNEQFF.

The table lists this clonotype with a few counts. The V and J genes are TRBV5-6 and TRBJ2-5; weak D call: TRBD1 (6 bases). Germline V gene lookup returns CDR1 SGHDT and CDR2 YYEEEE. The CDR3 is 14 residues long. The ends were cut back, 1 base at V and 4 bases at J, with 11 bases in the middle. CDR3 bases: TGTGCCAGCAGCTTGAAGGGGGTTGGAGAGACCCAGTACTTC. Protein sequence: CASSLKGVGETQYF.